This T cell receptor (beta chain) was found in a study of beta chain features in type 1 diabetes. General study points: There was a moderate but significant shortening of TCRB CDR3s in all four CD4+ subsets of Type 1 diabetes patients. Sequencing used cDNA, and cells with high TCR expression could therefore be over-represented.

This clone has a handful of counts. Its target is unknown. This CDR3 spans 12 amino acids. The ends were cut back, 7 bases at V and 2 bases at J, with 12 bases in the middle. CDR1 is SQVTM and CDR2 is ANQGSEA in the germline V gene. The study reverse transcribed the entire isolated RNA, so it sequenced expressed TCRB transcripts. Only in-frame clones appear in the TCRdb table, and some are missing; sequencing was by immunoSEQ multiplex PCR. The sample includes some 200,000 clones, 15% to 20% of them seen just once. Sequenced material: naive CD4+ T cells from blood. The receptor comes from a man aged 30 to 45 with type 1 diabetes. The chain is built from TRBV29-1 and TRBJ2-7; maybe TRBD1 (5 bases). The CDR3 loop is CSAGQEPYEQYF. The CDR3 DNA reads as TGCAGCGCTGGACAAGAGCCCTACGAGCAGTACTTC.